The 13 T cell receptor beta chains listed next were all sequenced from one sample in a study of blood T cells in healthy people across ages. The authors ran a second PCR of 7 to 11 cycles using a sample-barcoded 5' primer and a J-beta primer mix. One entry per CDR3 protein results from TCRdb running MiXCR on the 5' RACE reads. The sample records hundreds of thousands of distinct CDR3 sequences, around three fifths being singletons. Material: blood. The receptors derive from a man aged 55 to 69 in good health.

This clonotype was seen a handful of times. In nucleotides, the CDR3 is TGTGCCAGCAGTGACTCGGGACTAGTGGGTGAGCAGTACTTC. As protein: CASSDSGLVGEQYF. The chain recombines TRBV2 with TRBJ2-7; 8 bases line up with TRBD2. Germline V CDR1 and CDR2: SNHLY, FYNNEI. This CDR3 has 14 residues. Trimming removed 3 bases from V and 7 bases from J; junction bases left unmatched: 8.

This clonotype was counted a few times. The V call is TRBV20-1, the J call TRBJ1-1, with 8 bases identical to TRBD1. The length of the CDR3 is 12 residues. Per germline, CDR1 DFQATT and CDR2 SNEGSKA (reference sequence). J lost 5 bases, V lost 5 bases, and 4 bases had no gene match. As DNA, the CDR3 is TGCAGTGCTGGACAGGGAGGGACTGAAGCTTTCTTT. This gives the protein CSAGQGGTEAFF.

On this clonotype itself: A junction end diverges from the germline sequence, so it may reflect a read error. The chain couples TRBV19 to TRBJ2-6; tentative D call: TRBD1 (6 bases). This CDR3 has 15 residues. Germline CDR1 LNHDA, CDR2 SQIVND (reference sequence). The DNA of the CDR3 is TGTGCCAGTAGTATGAACAGGGCCGGGGCCAACTTCCTGACTTTC. Its translation: CASSMNRAGANFLTF.

This clonotype was picked up a small number of times. The V gene is TRBV28, the J gene TRBJ2-5, with D perhaps matching TRBD1 (6 bases). Per the germline V gene, CDR1 is MDHEN and CDR2 is SYDVKM. This CDR3 has 14 residues. V dropped 6 bases and J dropped 0 bases, with 11 bases sitting between them. CDR3 sequence: CASRTPGDQETQYF. The CDR3 DNA sequence: TGTGCCAGCAGGACACCAGGGGACCAAGAGACCCAGTACTTC. Based on the CDR3 plus reference TRBV28 and TRBJ2-5, the full variable domain is DVKVTQSSRYLVKRTGEKVFLECVQDMDHENMFWYRQDPGLGLRLIYFSYDVKMKEKGDIPEGYSVSREKKERFSLILESASTNQTSMYLCASRTPGDQETQYFGPGTRLLVL.

V and J are TRBV5-1 and TRBJ2-1; TRBD2 matches 11 bases. V lost 4 bases and J lost 4; bases outside the gene matches: 7. The CDR3 is 16 amino acids. Germline CDR1 reads SGHRS; CDR2 reads YFSETQ. DNA of the CDR3: TGCGCCAGCAGCCGACTCGGGACTAGCGGTTACAATGAGCAGTTCTTC. Translated, it gives CASSRLGTSGYNEQFF.

This clonotype was counted a few times. The J gene is TRBJ2-1, the V gene TRBV28, with 8 bases matching TRBD2. Per germline, CDR1 MDHEN and CDR2 SYDVKM. The junction had 5 bases not matched to a gene; V was cut back by 10 bases and J by 0 bases. The CDR3 length is 14 residues. CDR3 nucleotides: TGTGCCACCCTAAGCGGGAGCTCCTACAATGAGCAGTTCTTC. Its translation: CATLSGSSYNEQFF.

This clonotype turned up a few times. This chain connects TRBV20-1 to TRBJ2-5; D tentatively fits TRBD1 or TRBD2 (5 bases each). Trimming shortened V by 6 bases and J by 1 base, and 18 bases separated the two germline ends. Germline V gives CDR1 DFQATT, CDR2 SNEGSKA (reference sequence). The CDR3 has 15 residues. The CDR3: CSADRGGGPQETQYF. CDR3 in DNA: TGCAGTGCGGACCGAGGTGGGGGACCCCAAGAGACCCAGTACTTC.

Note on this clonotype: One end of the junction fails to match germline, which may point to a read error. V usage is TRBV25-1 and J usage is TRBJ2-1; TRBD2 agrees at 13 bases. Germline lookup yields CDR1 MGHDK and CDR2 SYGVNS. This CDR3 has 17 residues. In DNA, the CDR3 is TGTGCCAGCAGTGAATATCGGGGACTAGCGGGGTACAATGAGCGGTTCTTC. Residues: CASSEYRGLAGYNERFF. The full variable domain, completed using reference TRBV25-1 and TRBJ2-1, is EADIYQTPRYLVIGTGKKITLECSQTMGHDKMYWYQQDPGMELHLIHYSYGVNSTEKGDLSSESTVSRIRTEHFPLTLESARPSHTSQYLCASSEYRGLAGYNERFFGPGTRLTVL.

The genes are TRBV10-3 and TRBJ2-1; D possibly uses TRBD1 or TRBD2 (5 bases each). This CDR3 contains 14 residues. The germline V gene has CDR1 ENHRY and CDR2 SYGVKD. V lost 8 bases and J 4 bases, leaving 15 bases between the germline ends. CDR3 protein: CAIRTRGVYNEQFF. The CDR3, as DNA: TGTGCCATCCGGACGAGGGGCGTATACAATGAGCAGTTCTTC.

The chain couples TRBV18 to TRBJ2-5; perhaps TRBD2 as D (6 bases). The germline V gene encodes CDR1 KGHSH and CDR2 LQKENI. This CDR3 has 13 residues. V lost 5 bases to trimming and J lost 3 bases, with 10 bases between them. CDR3: CASSKVAEETQYF. The CDR3, as DNA: TGTGCCAGCTCAAAGGTAGCGGAAGAGACCCAGTACTTC.

The chain couples TRBV10-3 to TRBJ2-3, with TRBD1 matching over 7 bases. The CDR3 covers 14 residues. V lost 10 bases, J lost 0 bases, and 7 bases stayed unmatched. Per the germline V gene, CDR1 is ENHRY and CDR2 is SYGVKD. The CDR3 coding sequence is TGTGCCACCGTCGGACAGGCGAGCACAGATACGCAGTATTTT. This translates into CATVGQASTDTQYF.

The rearrangement joins TRBV2 to TRBJ2-5; D tentatively reads TRBD1 or TRBD2 (5 bases each). The CDR3 has 13 amino acids. Germline V gene sequence: CDR1 SNHLY, CDR2 FYNNEI. V was clipped by 4 bases and J by 7 bases, with 13 bases between them. CDR3 protein: CASSGETGGTQYF. As DNA, the CDR3 is TGTGCCAGCAGTGGAGAAACTGGGGGGACCCAGTACTTC.

The V gene is TRBV5-1, the J gene TRBJ2-1; TRBD1 matches 7 bases. V was pared by 4 bases and J by 10 bases, with 2 bases of the junction left unmatched. Germline CDR1 SGHRS, CDR2 YFSETQ. The CDR3 consists of 11 residues. In nucleotides, the CDR3 is TGCGCCAGCAGCCCGGACAGGGAGCAGTTCTTC. Residues: CASSPDREQFF.